Listed below are T cell receptor beta chains from one sample, sequenced in a study of T cells in Graves' hyperthyroidism and ophthalmopathy. TCRdb redid the calling of the multiplex PCR reads with MiXCR, one entry per CDR3 protein. The data hold approximately 500,000 distinct CDR3 sequences, with 46% observed a single time. Sample: peripheral blood or thyroid tissue (not recorded which). Receptor source: a young woman with Graves' hyperthyroidism. Both conserved end residues are part of each CDR3.

V gene	J gene	CDR3 protein
TRBV9	TRBJ1-4	CASTPTNEKLFF
TRBV29-1	TRBJ2-5	CSVVRTGGQETQYF
TRBV6-5	TRBJ2-5	CASSYSTLETQYF
TRBV7-9	TRBJ1-1	CASSDRLKTEAFF
TRBV7-6	TRBJ2-3	CASSLRADTQYF
TRBV10-3	TRBJ1-2	CAITSTGIGVVGYTF
TRBV7-9	TRBJ2-7	CASSLPDGHEQYF
TRBV15	TRBJ1-1	CATSRDTYGGEAFF
TRBV7-9	TRBJ1-1	CASSLGVDAFF
TRBV24-1	TRBJ2-7	CATLRDNRSYEQYF
TRBV19	TRBJ2-2	CASSRGQGSTGELFF
TRBV5-6	TRBJ2-7	CASNLLGDGAYEQYF
TRBV7-3	TRBJ1-2	CASSLTGIGGAIYGYTF
TRBV6-1	TRBJ1-2	CASRTSGYGYTF
TRBV15	TRBJ2-2	CATSRDRFNTGELFF
TRBV2	TRBJ1-1	CASSPDRTEAFF
TRBV5-4	TRBJ1-3	CASSITGGQGGNTIYF
TRBV29-1	TRBJ1-1	CSEPRAYPSTEAFF
TRBV20-1	TRBJ2-7	CSARISIRGTYEQYF
TRBV29-1	TRBJ1-2	CSAGQNYGYTF
TRBV29-1	TRBJ2-7	CSARMSGKPYEQYF
TRBV19	TRBJ1-1	CAVGQNHGAFF
TRBV20-1	TRBJ2-7	CSLTGDEQYF
TRBV24-1	TRBJ1-1	CATRGGSSTEAFF
TRBV20-1	TRBJ1-2	CSGNDRGGQDGYTF
TRBV7-2	TRBJ2-7	CASSLVGDRAITYEQYF
TRBV7-8	TRBJ2-1	CASSSPWNEQFF
TRBV10-3	TRBJ2-7	CAISPGAYEQYF
TRBV11-2	TRBJ1-5	CASSLASYGNQPQHF
TRBV7-7	TRBJ2-7	CASSTQWNYEQYF
TRBV5-4	TRBJ2-5	CASDRACHQETQYF
TRBV19	TRBJ2-2	CASRPPGNAFTGELFF
TRBV12-3/TRBV12-4	TRBJ1-2	CATEGTEPGYTF
TRBV6-5	TRBJ2-7	CASSSTGGNYEQYF
TRBV20-1	TRBJ2-7	CSAKGQLDEQYF
TRBV11-1	TRBJ2-5	CASSKGGRADTQYF
TRBV7-3	TRBJ2-7	CASAARSPRDAYEQYF
TRBV20-1	TRBJ1-3	CSAPWGNDGNTIYF
TRBV30	TRBJ2-2	CAWSLGNTGELFF
TRBV6-5	TRBJ1-2	CASSFTRGGGYTF
TRBV20-1	TRBJ1-2	CSASSPDKFGYTF
TRBV7-2	TRBJ1-3	CASSLVPNTGGNTIYF
TRBV6-1	TRBJ1-1	CASSENWSSNTEAFF
TRBV5-6	TRBJ1-4	CASSSGGTGKKLFF
TRBV7-2	TRBJ2-5	CASSPRRGGGSEETQYF
TRBV7-2	TRBJ1-5	CASSLTGSGQPQHF
TRBV20-1	TRBJ1-1	CSASWGGENTEAFF
TRBV6-1	TRBJ2-6	CASSEAQGASVLTF
TRBV20-1	TRBJ2-5	CSALSRETQYF
TRBV2	TRBJ2-1	CASSGQGGGEQFF
TRBV20-1	TRBJ1-5	CSAPVQGGQPQHF